The clone carrying this T cell receptor beta chain was seen once. What it recognizes is unknown. This record comes from a study of blood T cells in healthy people across ages. The donors, all healthy, were Caucasians living in Russia, aged 6 to 90. For every donor, a draw yielded approximately 9.8 milliliters of peripheral blood. Study outcomes and limitations: The study found more naive CD4+ cells and higher diversity in long-lived than aged donors.

Primers used in a second PCR of about 7 to 12 cycles were a sample-barcoded 5' primer and a J-beta primer mix. TCRdb re-derived calls from the 5' RACE reads in MiXCR, one entry per CDR3 protein. The table has roughly 790,000 distinct CDR3 sequences, roughly 41% seen once. The CDR3 contains 13 residues. Germline V gene sequence: CDR1 DFQATT, CDR2 SNEGSKA (reference sequence). This sequence originates from a woman aged 55-69 years in good health. The material sequenced was blood. The chain recombines TRBV20-1 with TRBJ2-4; either TRBD1 or TRBD2 may fit D (5 bases each). The J call is in doubt because the DNA end fits TRBJ2-7 better. The CDR3: CSASGAATYEQYF. The CDR3 bases are TGCAGTGCTAGCGGGGCAGCAACCTACGAGCAGTACTTC.